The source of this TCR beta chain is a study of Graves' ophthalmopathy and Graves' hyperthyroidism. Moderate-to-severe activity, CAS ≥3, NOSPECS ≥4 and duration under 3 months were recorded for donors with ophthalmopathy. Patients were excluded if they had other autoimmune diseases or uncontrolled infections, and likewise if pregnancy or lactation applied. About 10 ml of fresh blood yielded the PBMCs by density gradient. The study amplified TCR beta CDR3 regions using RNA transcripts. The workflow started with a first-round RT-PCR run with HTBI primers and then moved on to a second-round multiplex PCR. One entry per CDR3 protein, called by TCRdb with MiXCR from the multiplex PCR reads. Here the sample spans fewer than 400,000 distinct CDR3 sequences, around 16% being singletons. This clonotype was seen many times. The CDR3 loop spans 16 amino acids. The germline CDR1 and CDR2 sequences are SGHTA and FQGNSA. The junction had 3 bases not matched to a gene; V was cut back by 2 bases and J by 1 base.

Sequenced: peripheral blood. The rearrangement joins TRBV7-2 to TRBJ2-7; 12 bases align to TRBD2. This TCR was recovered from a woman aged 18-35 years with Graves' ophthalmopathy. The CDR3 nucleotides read TGTGCCAGCAGCTTATCGACTAGCGGGGGATCCTACGAGCAGTACTTC. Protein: CASSLSTSGGSYEQYF. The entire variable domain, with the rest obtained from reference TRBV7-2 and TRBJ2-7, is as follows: GAGVSQSPSNKVTEKGKDVELRCDPISGHTALYWYRQSLGQGLEFLIYFQGNSAPDKSGLPSDRFSAERTGGSVSTLTIQRTQQEDSAVYLCASSLSTSGGSYEQYFGPGTRLTVT.